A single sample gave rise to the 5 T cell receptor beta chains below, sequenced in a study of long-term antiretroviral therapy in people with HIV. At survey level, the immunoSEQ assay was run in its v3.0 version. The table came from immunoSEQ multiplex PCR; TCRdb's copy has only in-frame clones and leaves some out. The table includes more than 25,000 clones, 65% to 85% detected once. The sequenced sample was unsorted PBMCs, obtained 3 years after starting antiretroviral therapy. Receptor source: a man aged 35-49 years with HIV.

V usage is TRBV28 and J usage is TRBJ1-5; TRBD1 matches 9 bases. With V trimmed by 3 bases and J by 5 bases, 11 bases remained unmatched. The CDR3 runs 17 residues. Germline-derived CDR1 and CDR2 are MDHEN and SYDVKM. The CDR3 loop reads CASSLGGNRGQYQPQHF. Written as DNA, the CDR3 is TGTGCCAGCAGTTTGGGGGGGAACAGGGGGCAATATCAGCCCCAGCATTTT.

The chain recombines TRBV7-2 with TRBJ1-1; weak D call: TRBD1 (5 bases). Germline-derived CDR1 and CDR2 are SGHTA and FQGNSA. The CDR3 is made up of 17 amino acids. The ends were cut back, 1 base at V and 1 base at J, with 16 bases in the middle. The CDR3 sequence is CASSLEVGDISNTEAFF. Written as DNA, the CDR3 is TGTGCCAGCAGCTTAGAAGTAGGGGATATCTCGAACACTGAAGCTTTCTTT.

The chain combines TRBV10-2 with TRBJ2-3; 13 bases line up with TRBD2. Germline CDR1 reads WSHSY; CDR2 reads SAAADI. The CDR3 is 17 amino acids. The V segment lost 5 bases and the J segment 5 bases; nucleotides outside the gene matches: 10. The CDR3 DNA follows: TGCGCCAGCAGTCTTAGGGCGACTAGCGGGGGGCAAGATACGCAGTATTTT. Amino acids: CASSLRATSGGQDTQYF.

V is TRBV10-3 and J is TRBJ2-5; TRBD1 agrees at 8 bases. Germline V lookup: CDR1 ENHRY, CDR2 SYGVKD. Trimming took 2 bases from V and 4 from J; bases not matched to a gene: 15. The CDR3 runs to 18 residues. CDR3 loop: CAISERAGGAELGETQYF. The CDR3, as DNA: TGTGCCATCAGTGAGAGGGCAGGGGGCGCGGAGTTGGGAGAGACCCAGTACTTC.

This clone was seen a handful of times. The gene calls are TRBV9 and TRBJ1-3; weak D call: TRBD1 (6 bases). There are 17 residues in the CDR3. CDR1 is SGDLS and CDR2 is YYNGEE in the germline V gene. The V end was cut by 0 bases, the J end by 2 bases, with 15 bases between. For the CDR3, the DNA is TGTGCCAGCAGCGTAGAACTCCAGGGGTCCGCTGGAAACACCATATATTTT. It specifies CASSVELQGSAGNTIYF.